The 11 T cell receptor beta chains in this list originate from one sample, sequenced in a study of early T cells in non-severe SARS-CoV-2 infection. TCRdb re-analysed the 5' RACE reads in MiXCR, keeping a single row per CDR3 protein. The table shows some 66,000 distinct CDR3 sequences, with approximately 9.1% occurring only once. What was sequenced was whole blood. The receptors were sampled from an adult who was a healthcare worker with PCR-confirmed SARS-CoV-2 infection or an uninfected control (not recorded which).

This clonotype was counted ten times or more. The chain is built from TRBV5-5 and TRBJ2-7; TRBD1 matches at 8 bases. Germline V gene data show CDR1 as SGHKS and CDR2 as YYEKEE (reference sequence). The CDR3 consists of 12 residues. The junction had 4 bases not matched to a gene; V was cut back by 9 bases and J by 2 bases. The CDR3 DNA follows: TGTGCCACGTCGACAGGGGCCTACGAGCAGTACTTC. This encodes CATSTGAYEQYF.

The CDR3 region has the DNA TGCAGCGTTGGACGGCCTAGGCCGAACACCGGGGAGCTGTTTTTT. It encodes CSVGRPRPNTGELFF. The chain carries TRBV29-1 and TRBJ2-2, with no clear D. CDR1 is SQVTM, CDR2 ANQGSEA, per germline. This CDR3 comprises 15 residues. V lost 4 bases to trimming and J lost 0 bases, with 12 bases between them.

This clonotype turned up a few times. The J gene is TRBJ1-4, the V gene TRBV3-1, with D possibly TRBD1 on 6 matching bases. This CDR3 is built from 14 residues. Trimming shortened V by 6 bases and J by 10 bases, and 18 bases separated the two germline ends. The germline V gene has CDR1 LGHDT and CDR2 YNNKEL (reference sequence). CDR3 nucleotide sequence: TGTGCCAGCAGACCTAGGGACACGACCGTAAAACTGTTTTTT. Its translation: CASRPRDTTVKLFF.

This sequence joins TRBV9 and TRBJ1-1, with unresolved D. CDR1 and CDR2 (germline): SGDLS, YYNGEE. V shed 0 bases and J shed 2 bases, with 5 bases lying between them. The CDR3 extends over 13 amino acids. CDR3 in amino acids: CASSVAANTEAFF. Written as DNA, the CDR3 is TGTGCCAGCAGCGTAGCAGCCAACACTGAAGCTTTCTTT.

This clonotype was seen a handful of times. This chain uses TRBV18 with TRBJ1-1; D remains unclear. The germline V gene has CDR1 KGHSH and CDR2 LQKENI. The ends were cut back, 0 bases at V and 1 base at J, with 9 bases in the middle. There are 15 residues in the CDR3. The CDR3 sequence is CASSPPVTSNTEAFF. In DNA, the CDR3 is TGTGCCAGCTCACCACCGGTCACTTCGAACACTGAAGCTTTCTTT.

This clonotype was detected many times. This chain joins TRBV30 and TRBJ1-5; weak D call: TRBD1 (5 bases). The germline V gene has CDR1 GTSNPN and CDR2 SVGIG (reference sequence). The V and J ends lost 1 base and 0 bases respectively, with 19 bases between them. CDR3 length: 18 amino acids. CDR3 sequence (DNA): TGTGCCTGGAGTGGGGGCAGGCTAGGTGCTTATAGCAATCAGCCCCAGCATTTT. This gives the protein CAWSGGRLGAYSNQPQHF.

This clonotype was recorded many times. The rearrangement uses TRBV20-1 and TRBJ2-3; 7 nucleotides agree with TRBD2. Germline V gene sequence: CDR1 DFQATT, CDR2 SNEGSKA (reference sequence). The CDR3 length is 15 residues. The trim removed 6 bases at V and 0 bases at J, leaving 9 bases unmatched. This CDR3 is CSAPKRGPSTDTQYF. CDR3 sequence (DNA): TGCAGTGCCCCTAAGCGGGGCCCTAGCACAGATACGCAGTATTTT.

V is TRBV7-2 and J is TRBJ2-1, with unresolved D. CDR3 length: 17 residues. Trimming took 5 bases from V and 2 from J, leaving 19 bases between them. From germline, CDR1 is SGHTA and CDR2 FQGNSA. The CDR3 region is CASSPRDSPWPYNEQFF. The DNA for the CDR3 is TGTGCCAGCAGCCCGCGTGATTCGCCCTGGCCCTACAATGAGCAGTTCTTC.

This clonotype was seen a few times. The chain employs TRBV10-3 and TRBJ2-3; no clear D gene. V was cut by 3 bases and J by 2 bases, with 15 bases left in between. The CDR3 contains 16 residues. The germline V gene has CDR1 ENHRY and CDR2 SYGVKD. This CDR3 reads CAISERASVATDTQYF. The DNA of the CDR3 is TGTGCCATCAGTGAAAGGGCGTCCGTTGCCACAGATACGCAGTATTTT.

In this sample, this clonotype turned up a few times. The V gene is TRBV6-4, the J gene TRBJ2-1, with a weak D call TRBD2 (7 bases). Germline values: CDR1 MRHNA, CDR2 SNTAGT. V lost 8 bases to trimming and J lost 6 bases, with 20 bases between them. This CDR3 comprises 15 residues. The DNA for the CDR3 is TGTGCCAGCTCCCCCCGAGGGGGGGAAGCCAATGAGCAGTTCTTC. Protein product: CASSPRGGEANEQFF.

The chain couples TRBV6-2 or TRBV6-3 to TRBJ2-7, with no clear D. The CDR3 sequence is 14 residues long. Trimming cost V 5 bases and J 2 bases, with 13 bases left between them. Germline V gives CDR1 MNHEY, CDR2 SVGEGT. DNA for the CDR3: TGTGCCAGCAGTGTCCGCCGCATAACCTACGAGCAGTACTTC. It specifies CASSVRRITYEQYF.